These 9 T cell receptor beta chains were all obtained from the same sample, sequenced in a study of blood T cell repertoires in COVID-19. TCRdb's table, derived via immunoSEQ multiplex PCR, lists solely in-frame clones and lacks some. This sample carries fewer than 250,000 clones, 80% to 90% of them seen once, and the ten largest clones take around 0.72%. The material sequenced was peripheral blood. The receptors were gathered from a man aged 35 to 55 with acute or convalescent COVID-19.

This rearrangement joins TRBV4-2 to TRBJ2-2, with TRBD1 matching over 8 bases. This CDR3 is built from 15 residues. V was clipped by 4 bases and J by 7 bases; unmatched bases: 8. The germline V gene has CDR1 LGHNA and CDR2 YNFKEQ. CDR3 nucleotides: TGTGCCAGCAGCCCCACGGACAGGGAAATCGGGGAGCTGTTTTTT. Translated, it gives CASSPTDREIGELFF.

The chain employs TRBV4-2 and TRBJ2-7, with 8 positions matching TRBD2. The CDR3 contains 14 residues. Germline V gene data show CDR1 as LGHNA and CDR2 as YNFKEQ. Trimming at V came to 4 bases and at J to 4 bases, leaving 6 bases not matched to a gene. The CDR3, as DNA: TGTGCCAGCAGCCCCGGGGGGGAGTTTTACGAGCAGTACTTC. It codes for CASSPGGEFYEQYF.

The chain carries TRBV18 and TRBJ2-3, with 8 bases lining up with TRBD1. The V gene end was trimmed by 3 bases and the J gene end by 0 bases; junction bases not matched to a gene: 5. Germline V gene lookup returns CDR1 KGHSH and CDR2 LQKENI. The length of the CDR3 is 16 residues. This CDR3 reads CASSPSGGGSTDTQYF. The CDR3 DNA sequence: TGTGCCAGCTCACCCTCAGGGGGCGGGAGCACAGATACGCAGTATTTT. Full variable domain (missing parts from reference TRBV18 and TRBJ2-3): NAGVMQNPRHLVRRRGQEARLRCSPMKGHSHVYWYRQLPEEGLKFMVYLQKENIIDESGMPKERFSAEFPKEGPSILRIQQVVRGDSAAYFCASSPSGGGSTDTQYFGPGTRLTVL.

The chain is built from TRBV4-1 and TRBJ1-5, with a weak D call TRBD1 (5 bases). V lost 1 base, J lost 5 bases, and 12 bases lay in between. Germline CDR1 reads MGHRA; CDR2 reads YSYEKL. CDR3 length: 15 residues. Written as DNA, the CDR3 is TGCGCCAGCAGCCAAGGAGAACAGGCCCATCAGCCCCAGCATTTT. Translation: CASSQGEQAHQPQHF.

The CDR3 region has the DNA TGTGCCAGTAGTATTTTACCGGGACAGGGGTATAATTCACCCCTCCACTTT. As protein: CASSILPGQGYNSPLHF. The rearrangement joins TRBV19 to TRBJ1-6; 10 nucleotides match TRBD1. Per the germline V gene, CDR1 is LNHDA and CDR2 is SQIVND (reference sequence). The CDR3 is 17 residues long. J gave up 4 bases and V 3 bases, and 6 bases lay outside the gene matches.

The V gene is TRBV3-1 (or the pseudogene TRBV3-2), the J gene TRBJ1-2; 8 positions agree with TRBD1. V lost 5 bases and J lost 7; bases outside the gene matches: 6. This CDR3 has 13 amino acids. CDR1 LGHDT and CDR2 YNNKEL come from the germline V gene (reference sequence). Here the CDR3 reads CASSWTGSAGYTF. In DNA form, the CDR3 reads TGTGCCAGCAGCTGGACAGGGTCGGCTGGCTACACCTTC.

This clone was counted only a few times. V gene TRBV19 combines with J gene TRBJ1-1; no clear D. The germline CDR1 and CDR2 sequences are LNHDA and SQIVND (reference sequence). This CDR3 region has 12 residues. Deletions cut 6 bases from V and 1 base from J, with 6 bases between. CDR3 protein: CASRYGNTEAFF. CDR3 nucleotide sequence: TGTGCCAGTAGATACGGGAACACTGAAGCTTTCTTT.

The CDR3 nucleotides are TGCGCCAGCAGGGAAACAGGGGCTCCCTATGGCTACACCTTC. It specifies CASRETGAPYGYTF. V usage is TRBV5-1 and J usage is TRBJ1-2, with 7 bases identical to TRBD1. Germline CDR1 and CDR2: SGHRS and YFSETQ. This CDR3 region has 14 residues. V shed 5 bases and J 4 bases; nucleotides not matched to a gene: 8.

The CDR3 nucleotides are TGTGCCAGCAGCCACGACAGGGATTTGAATTCACCCCTCCACTTT. Its translation is CASSHDRDLNSPLHF. V usage is TRBV6-5 and J usage is TRBJ1-6; 7 nucleotides agree with TRBD1. The CDR3 has 15 amino acids. The V gene's germline CDR1 is MNHEY and CDR2 SVGAGI. V lost 6 bases, J lost 7 bases, and 9 bases stayed unmatched.